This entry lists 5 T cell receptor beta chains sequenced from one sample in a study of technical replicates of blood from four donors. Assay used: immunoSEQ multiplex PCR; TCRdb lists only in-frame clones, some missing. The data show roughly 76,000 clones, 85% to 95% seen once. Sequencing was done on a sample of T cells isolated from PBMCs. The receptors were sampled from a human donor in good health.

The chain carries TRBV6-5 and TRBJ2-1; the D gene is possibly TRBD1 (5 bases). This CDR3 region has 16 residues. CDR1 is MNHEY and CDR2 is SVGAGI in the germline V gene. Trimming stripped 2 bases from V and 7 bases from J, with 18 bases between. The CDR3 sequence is CASSYQAAPGINEQFF. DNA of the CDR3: TGTGCCAGCAGTTACCAAGCCGCACCAGGGATTAATGAGCAGTTCTTC.

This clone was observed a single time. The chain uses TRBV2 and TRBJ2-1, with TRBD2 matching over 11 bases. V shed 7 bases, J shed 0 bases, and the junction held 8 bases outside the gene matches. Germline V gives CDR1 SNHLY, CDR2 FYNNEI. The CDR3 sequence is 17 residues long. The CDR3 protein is CASNLAGGSSSYNEQFF. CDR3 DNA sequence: TGTGCCAGCAACCTAGCGGGAGGATCGAGCTCCTACAATGAGCAGTTCTTC. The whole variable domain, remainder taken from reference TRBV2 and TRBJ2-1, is EPEVTQTPSHQVTQMGQEVILRCVPISNHLYFYWYRQILGQKVEFLVSFYNNEISEKSEIFDDQFSVERPDGSNFTLKIRSTKLEDSAMYFCASNLAGGSSSYNEQFFGPGTRLTVL.

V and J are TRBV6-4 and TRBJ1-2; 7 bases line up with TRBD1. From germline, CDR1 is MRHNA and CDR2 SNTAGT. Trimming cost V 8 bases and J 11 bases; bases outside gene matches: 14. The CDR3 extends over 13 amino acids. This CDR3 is CASGPPDRPNYTF. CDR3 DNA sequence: TGTGCCAGCGGACCCCCGGACAGGCCTAATTACACCTTC.

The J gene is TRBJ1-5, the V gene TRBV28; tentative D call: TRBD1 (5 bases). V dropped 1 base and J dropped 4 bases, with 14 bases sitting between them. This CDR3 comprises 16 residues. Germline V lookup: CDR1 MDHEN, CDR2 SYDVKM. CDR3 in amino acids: CASSLYQGYGNQPQHF. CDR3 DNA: TGTGCCAGCAGTTTATACCAGGGTTATGGGAATCAGCCCCAGCATTTT.

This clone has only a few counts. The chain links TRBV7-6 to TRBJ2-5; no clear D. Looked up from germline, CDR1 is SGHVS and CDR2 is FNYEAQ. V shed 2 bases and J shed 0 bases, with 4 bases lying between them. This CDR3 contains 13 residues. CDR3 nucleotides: TGTGCCAGCAGCTTACAGTACCAAGAGACCCAGTACTTC. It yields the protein CASSLQYQETQYF.